The present entry profiles one T cell receptor beta chain with its context. Its target is unknown. V was clipped by 8 bases and J by 2 bases; unmatched bases: 5. This CDR3 region has 13 residues. CDR1 is SGHTA, CDR2 FQGNSA, per germline. This entry belongs to a study of shared clonotypes between healthy human individuals. Whole-study findings and limits: Even with large depth, rarefaction showed that sorted-subset sequencing was incomplete.

Researchers ran the assay at a deep level. TCRdb keeps only in-frame clones here, not all; method: immunoSEQ multiplex PCR. The sample has a few million clones; approximately 93% are singletons. The material sequenced was naive CD4+ T cells from PBMCs. Subset noted: CD45RA+ positively selected. This TCR was sampled from a man between 18 and 29 years old in good health. Some clones in this sample may be carry-over from other donors' samples. The V and J genes are TRBV7-2 and TRBJ2-7, with 8 bases that match TRBD2. The CDR3 coding sequence is TGTGCCAGCGGGGAGCGGGGGACCTACGAGCAGTACTTC. Translating gives CASGERGTYEQYF.